One sample yielded the 18 T cell receptor beta chains listed below, sequenced in a study of blood T cell repertoires in COVID-19. This table comes from immunoSEQ multiplex PCR, and its TCRdb copy is limited to in-frame clones, with some not included. The table shows about 240,000 clones, with about 85% occurring only once. Sample: peripheral blood. Receptors were obtained from a man aged 25-45 years who had recovered from COVID-19.

The chain joins TRBV19 to TRBJ1-4; D possibly corresponds to TRBD1 (6 bases). The CDR3 extends over 15 amino acids. Per the germline V gene, CDR1 is LNHDA and CDR2 is SQIVND (reference sequence). Trimming left V 6 bases short and J 3 bases short, with 14 bases between. The CDR3 DNA follows: TGTGCCAGTAGGTTACAGGGATATGCTAATGAAAAACTGTTTTTT. The encoded protein is CASRLQGYANEKLFF.

The rearrangement links TRBV9 to TRBJ2-3; D not certain. The germline V and J ends were trimmed by 3 bases and 6 bases, with 14 bases remaining between them. The CDR3 spans 14 residues. Germline CDR1 is SGDLS and CDR2 is YYNGEE. CDR3 coding DNA: TGTGCCAGCAGCGCAGACTTGGTTGAGGATACGCAGTATTTT. This codes for CASSADLVEDTQYF.

This chain uses TRBV19 with TRBJ2-3; tentatively, D is TRBD1 (5 bases). V was shortened by 5 bases and J by 0 bases, with 9 bases between the two germline ends. Germline lookup yields CDR1 LNHDA and CDR2 SQIVND (reference sequence). The CDR3 is 14 residues long. The CDR3 is CASSGASSTDTQYF. Written as DNA, the CDR3 is TGTGCCAGTAGTGGGGCGTCTAGCACAGATACGCAGTATTTT. Full variable domain (missing parts from reference TRBV19 and TRBJ2-3): DGGITQSPKYLFRKEGQNVTLSCEQNLNHDAMYWYRQDPGQGLRLIYYSQIVNDFQKGDIAEGYSVSREKKESFPLTVTSAQKNPTAFYLCASSGASSTDTQYFGPGTRLTVL.

This CDR3 is CASTGRRGTEAFF. The CDR3 DNA follows: TGTGCCAGCACGGGAAGGAGGGGCACTGAAGCTTTCTTT. This chain links TRBV7-9 with TRBJ1-1, with D maybe TRBD1 (5 bases). This CDR3 spans 13 amino acids. CDR1 is SEHNR, CDR2 FQNEAQ, per germline (reference sequence). V gave up 7 bases and J gave up 4 bases, with 13 bases separating them.

The rearrangement uses TRBV28 and TRBJ1-1; D uncertain. From germline, CDR1 is MDHEN and CDR2 SYDVKM. Trimming took 5 bases from V and 1 from J, leaving 11 bases between them. The CDR3 consists of 14 residues. The CDR3 protein is CASSELRGNTEAFF. Written as DNA, the CDR3 is TGTGCCAGCAGTGAGCTTCGGGGGAACACTGAAGCTTTCTTT.

This clone was observed once. The V gene is TRBV9, the J gene TRBJ2-7; the D gene is possibly TRBD1 (6 bases). Between the trimmed V and J ends, which lost 0 bases and 2 bases, there was a span of 15 bases. The CDR3 extends over 16 amino acids. Germline lookup yields CDR1 SGDLS and CDR2 YYNGEE. CDR3 sequence (DNA): TGTGCCAGCAGCGTAGATCTTGTGACAGGAGCCTACGAGCAGTACTTC. This gives the protein CASSVDLVTGAYEQYF.

This chain connects TRBV9 to TRBJ2-2; TRBD1 agrees at 9 bases. V shed 3 bases and J 7 bases; nucleotides not matched to a gene: 16. From germline, CDR1 is SGDLS and CDR2 YYNGEE. The CDR3 extends over 18 amino acids. CDR3 residues: CASSAQLPGQGTVGELFF. The CDR3 bases are TGTGCCAGCAGCGCACAGCTCCCGGGACAGGGAACTGTCGGGGAGCTGTTTTTT.

The chain uses TRBV9 and TRBJ2-6, with D tentatively TRBD2 (6 bases). This CDR3 region has 17 residues. Germline V lookup: CDR1 SGDLS, CDR2 YYNGEE. The V gene lost 0 bases and the J gene lost 6 bases, with 16 bases spanning the gap. CDR3 protein: CASSVGPGVSLANVLTF. Here the CDR3 DNA reads TGTGCCAGCAGCGTAGGACCGGGGGTTTCCCTGGCCAACGTCCTGACTTTC. The full variable domain, completed using reference TRBV9 and TRBJ2-6, is DSGVTQTPKHLITATGQRVTLRCSPRSGDLSVYWYQQSLDQGLQFLIQYYNGEERAKGNILERFSAQQFPDLHSELNLSSLELGDSALYFCASSVGPGVSLANVLTFGAGSRLTVL.

The V and J genes are TRBV2 and TRBJ1-2; 7 bases agree with TRBD1. Trimming took 7 bases from V and 7 from J; bases not matched to a gene: 9. Germline V gene data show CDR1 as SNHLY and CDR2 as FYNNEI. This CDR3 is 13 amino acids long. The CDR3 DNA reads as TGTGCCAGCAAACCGAATACAGGGGTTGGCTACACCTTC. Translated: CASKPNTGVGYTF.

CDR3 amino acids: CATSRRDGGLHGYTF. The CDR3 DNA reads as TGTGCCACCAGCAGACGGGACGGGGGGTTGCATGGCTACACCTTC. The V call is TRBV15, the J call TRBJ1-2, with D perhaps matching TRBD1 (5 bases). Trimming removed 2 bases from V and 6 bases from J, with 16 bases in between. Germline loops: CDR1 LNHNV, CDR2 YYDKDF (reference sequence). The CDR3 runs 15 residues.

This chain joins TRBV7-6 and TRBJ2-5; 7 bases agree with TRBD2. The junction had 15 bases not matched to a gene; V was cut back by 8 bases and J by 9 bases. The CDR3 has 14 residues. Germline CDR1 SGHVS, CDR2 FNYEAQ. CDR3 sequence reads: CASSNGGGTVAQYF. The DNA for the CDR3 is TGTGCCAGCTCGAATGGGGGGGGGACCGTAGCCCAGTACTTC.

The chain is built from TRBV11-2 and TRBJ2-3; D is possibly TRBD2 (5 bases). This CDR3 has 15 residues. The V and J ends lost 5 bases and 6 bases respectively, with 18 bases between them. Germline CDR1 reads SGHAT; CDR2 reads FQNNGV. DNA for the CDR3: TGTGCCAGCAGCCTACTCGGACTCGCAACGGATACGCAGTATTTT. Residues: CASSLLGLATDTQYF.

The CDR3 DNA follows: TGTGCCAGCAGTTCGGGACTAGTAGAGGACGAGCAGTACGTC. Protein sequence: CASSSGLVEDEQYV. This rearrangement joins TRBV28 to TRBJ2-7; 8 bases agree with TRBD2. The CDR3 has 14 residues. Germline loops: CDR1 MDHEN, CDR2 SYDVKM. Germline trimming cut 4 bases from V and 5 bases from J; bases unmatched to any gene: 7.

The CDR3 here is CASSPAAGGNTIYF. CDR3 DNA sequence: TGTGCCAGCAGCCCGGCGGCCGGGGGAAACACCATATATTTT. This rearrangement joins TRBV25-1 to TRBJ1-3, with D unclear. The CDR3 length is 14 residues. Trimming stripped 6 bases from V and 4 bases from J, with 13 bases between. Per germline, CDR1 MGHDK and CDR2 SYGVNS.

The chain has TRBV6-5 and TRBJ2-1, with 11 bases that match TRBD1. With V trimmed by 6 bases and J by 7 bases, 5 bases remained unmatched. CDR3 size: 14 residues. Germline CDR1 reads MNHEY; CDR2 reads SVGAGI. CDR3 protein: CASSTGTGGNEQFF. As DNA, the CDR3 is TGTGCCAGCAGCACCGGGACAGGGGGTAATGAGCAGTTCTTC.

Worth noting for this clone: A junction boundary mismatches the germline segment, possibly from a read error. The rearrangement links TRBV5-1 to TRBJ2-2; TRBD2 is a possible D gene (5 bases). This CDR3 contains 16 residues. Germline CDR1 SGHRS, CDR2 YFSETQ. DNA of the CDR3: TGCGCCAGCAGCCGCCTAGGATCGGGGAACGCCGGGGAGCTGTTTTTT. Its protein product is CASSRLGSGNAGELFF.

The chain carries TRBV28 and TRBJ2-2, with D tentatively TRBD2 (5 bases). V shed 2 bases and J shed 4 bases, with 17 bases lying between them. This CDR3 is 17 amino acids long. Germline V lookup: CDR1 MDHEN, CDR2 SYDVKM. CDR3 region: CASSLTWGASGTGELFF. Written as DNA, the CDR3 is TGTGCCAGCAGTTTAACTTGGGGAGCTAGTGGCACCGGGGAGCTGTTTTTT.

The rearrangement joins TRBV7-6 to TRBJ2-1; TRBD2 agrees at 7 bases. CDR3 length equals 14 residues. CDR1 and CDR2 from the germline V gene are SGHVS and FNYEAQ. After removal of 6 bases from V and 6 bases from J, the junction contained 8 bases not matched to a gene. This CDR3 reads CASRRERGGNEQFF. The CDR3 DNA follows: TGTGCCAGCAGGAGGGAGCGGGGTGGCAATGAGCAGTTCTTC.